Included here is one TCR beta chain sequence, with context. This record comes from a study of blood T cell repertoires in COVID-19. This table comes from immunoSEQ multiplex PCR, and its TCRdb copy is limited to in-frame clones, with some not included. The sample holds 250,000 to 350,000 clones, 80% to 90% seen once. Per the germline V gene, CDR1 is LGHDT and CDR2 is YNNKEL (reference sequence). V trimming: 1 base; J trimming: 4 bases; junction bases outside the gene matches: 4. The CDR3 consists of 15 residues. The Seattle patients joined while their infection was active and were tracked longitudinally afterward.

The TCR was taken from a woman aged 70 to 79 with COVID-19, enrolled during active disease. The chain joins TRBV3-1 (or the pseudogene TRBV3-2) to TRBJ2-1, with 7 bases that match TRBD1. Sequenced: peripheral blood. The CDR3 is CASSQVDRLYNEQFF. The CDR3 DNA sequence: TGTGCCAGCAGCCAAGTGGACAGGCTATACAATGAGCAGTTCTTC.